A selection of T cell receptor beta chains follows, all from one sample in a study of blood T cell repertoires in COVID-19. Profiling relied on immunoSEQ multiplex PCR, and the TCRdb table lists in-frame clones only, not all of them. This table has approximately 170,000 clones, about 83% appearing once. Material for sequencing was PBMCs or T cells enriched from blood (not recorded which). Receptor source: a woman in her forties or fifties in a cohort exposed to, infected with or recovered from COVID-19 (not recorded which). CDR3s include the opening cysteine and the closing phenylalanine or tryptophan. The D gene is left open where the match is weak. Size tells how often a clone was seen (once, few, many) or the class of an expanded clone, and some rows leave it out.

D gene,V gene,J gene,clone size,CDR3 protein,CDR3 DNA
-,TRBV3-1/TRBV3-2,TRBJ2-3,-,CASSSTRGITDTQYF,TGTGCCAGCAGCTCGACTAGAGGAATCACAGATACGCAGTATTTT
-,TRBV1,TRBJ1-1,-,CTSSPQSEATEAFF,TGCACCAGCAGCCCCCAGAGTGAGGCCACTGAAGCTTTCTTT
TRBD2,TRBV11-1,TRBJ2-7,-,CASTHSGSPMEQYF,TGTGCCAGCACCCACAGCGGGAGCCCTATGGAGCAGTACTTC
-,TRBV28,TRBJ1-4,few,CASSLPLTGTNEKLFF,TGTGCCAGCAGTTTACCTCTTACGGGTACTAATGAAAAACTGTTTTTT
-,TRBV3-1/TRBV3-2,TRBJ1-1,-,CASSRSGDGNTEAFF,TGTGCCAGCAGCCGATCAGGGGACGGGAACACTGAAGCTTTCTTT
TRBD2,TRBV2,TRBJ2-7,-,CASRALRGGAGEQYF,TGTGCCAGCAGGGCTCTCCGGGGAGGGGCCGGCGAGCAGTACTTC
-,TRBV11-2,TRBJ1-1,-,CASSLSGRQALKAFF,TGTGCCAGCAGCTTATCTGGGAGACAGGCTCTAAAAGCTTTCTTT
-,TRBV7-9,TRBJ1-1,-,CASSLVSGTEAFF,TGTGCCAGCAGCTTAGTCTCCGGCACTGAAGCTTTCTTT
-,TRBV5-4,TRBJ1-2,-,CASSSTREGAYGYTF,TGTGCCAGCAGCTCCACACGGGAGGGAGCCTATGGCTACACCTTC
TRBD1,TRBV28,TRBJ1-5,-,CASRPFSDRGMTNQPQHF,TGTGCCAGCAGACCTTTCTCGGACAGGGGGATGACCAATCAGCCCCAGCATTTT
-,TRBV30,TRBJ2-3,few,CAWDSETGPRDTQYF,TGTGCCTGGGATAGTGAAACAGGCCCCAGGGATACGCAGTATTTT
TRBD2,TRBV29-1,TRBJ2-5,-,CSAPAGGSSETQYF,TGCAGCGCCCCGGCGGGAGGGAGTTCAGAGACCCAGTACTTC
-,TRBV7-9,TRBJ2-7,-,CASSPAHAGEQYF,TGTGCCAGCAGCCCGGCTCATGCGGGAGAGCAGTACTTC
TRBD1,TRBV19,TRBJ1-6,many,CASSIWTGKDSPLHF,TGTGCCAGTAGTATTTGGACAGGGAAAGATTCACCCCTCCACTTT
-,TRBV30,TRBJ2-7,-,CAWSGGAVLHYEQYF,TGTGCCTGGAGTGGGGGAGCCGTACTACACTACGAGCAGTACTTC
TRBD1,TRBV6-1,TRBJ1-1,few,CASSDEGAITEAFF,TGTGCCAGCAGTGATGAGGGGGCGATCACTGAAGCTTTCTTT
-,TRBV11-3,TRBJ2-7,-,CASSLRGHEQYF,TGTGCCAGCAGCTTAAGGGGTCACGAGCAGTACTTC
-,TRBV11-1,TRBJ2-1,-,CASSLAGQRPYNEQFF,TGTGCCAGCAGCTTAGCGGGGCAGCGACCGTACAATGAGCAGTTCTTC
TRBD1,TRBV27,TRBJ1-2,-,CASRSLGQEYGYTF,TGTGCCAGCAGGTCCCTGGGACAGGAGTATGGCTACACCTTC
TRBD1,TRBV4-3,TRBJ1-3,-,CASSPTGSDSGNTIYF,TGCGCCAGCAGTCCGACAGGGTCGGACTCTGGAAACACCATATATTTT
TRBD1,TRBV28,TRBJ2-7,-,CASSPGQDEKRLYEQYF,TGTGCCAGCAGTCCCGGACAGGATGAGAAAAGGCTCTACGAGCAGTACTTC
TRBD1,TRBV5-1,TRBJ2-5,-,CASSFGQGARETQYF,TGCGCCAGCAGCTTCGGGCAGGGGGCACGAGAGACCCAGTACTTC
TRBD2,TRBV19,TRBJ2-3,-,CASGLAGNTDTQYF,TGTGCCAGCGGACTAGCGGGGAACACAGATACGCAGTATTTT
-,TRBV6-2/TRBV6-3,TRBJ1-5,few,CASSYSDSYQPQHF,TGTGCCAGCAGTTACTCGGACAGCTATCAGCCCCAGCATTTT
TRBD2,TRBV7-3,TRBJ2-3,-,CASSSRLAGVGDTQYF,TGTGCCAGCAGCTCCCGACTAGCGGGAGTGGGAGATACGCAGTATTTT
-,TRBV7-9,TRBJ2-3,-,CASSNGLSTDTQYF,TGTGCCAGCAGCAACGGACTGAGCACAGATACGCAGTATTTT
-,TRBV19,TRBJ2-1,-,CASSIRAGTTVEQFF,TGTGCCAGTAGTATACGGGCGGGAACGACTGTTGAGCAGTTCTTC
TRBD1,TRBV28,TRBJ1-2,-,CASITTGDYGYTF,TGTGCCAGCATTACGACAGGGGACTATGGCTACACCTTC
-,TRBV18,TRBJ1-3,-,CASSQQFAGMAGNTIYF,TGTGCCAGCTCACAACAATTTGCAGGCATGGCTGGAAACACCATATATTTT
TRBD1,TRBV9,TRBJ1-1,-,CASSLQGSTEAFF,TGTGCCAGCAGCCTACAGGGGAGTACCGAAGCTTTCTTT
-,TRBV5-1,TRBJ2-5,-,CASSVSPLETQYF,TGCGCCAGCAGTGTTTCTCCCCTAGAGACCCAGTACTTC
-,TRBV19,TRBJ1-1,-,CASSTWTEMNTEAFF,TGTGCCAGTAGTACTTGGACAGAAATGAACACTGAAGCTTTCTTT
-,TRBV19,TRBJ2-7,-,CASSTEVASDEQYF,TGTGCCAGTAGTACCGAAGTTGCGTCCGACGAGCAGTACTTC
TRBD1,TRBV18,TRBJ2-1,once,CASSLDRADGGDEQFF,TGTGCCAGCTCACTTGACAGGGCTGACGGCGGCGATGAGCAGTTCTTC
-,TRBV19,TRBJ2-2,-,CASLTPGFTGELFF,TGTGCCAGTTTAACACCGGGATTCACCGGGGAGCTGTTTTTT
-,TRBV15,TRBJ1-3,-,CATSGSSGNTIYF,TGTGCCACCAGCGGCAGCTCTGGAAACACCATATATTTT
TRBD2,TRBV5-8,TRBJ2-4,-,CASSYGLAGGSKNIQYF,TGTGCCAGCAGCTACGGACTAGCGGGAGGGTCCAAAAACATTCAGTACTTC
TRBD1,TRBV3-1/TRBV3-2,TRBJ2-5,-,CASSRPGTGKTQYF,TGTGCCAGCAGCCGACCCGGGACAGGAAAGACCCAGTACTTC
-,TRBV7-2,TRBJ2-2,once,CASSLRTANTGELFF,TGTGCCAGCAGCTTGCGGACAGCGAACACCGGGGAGCTGTTTTTT
TRBD1,TRBV28,TRBJ1-1,-,CASKDRGVNTEAFF,TGTGCCAGCAAGGACAGGGGTGTGAACACTGAAGCTTTCTTT
-,TRBV9,TRBJ1-5,-,CASSLDDRLGNQPQHF,TGTGCCAGCAGCCTAGACGACAGGTTGGGCAATCAGCCCCAGCATTTT
-,TRBV18,TRBJ1-5,-,CASSPPLGEGQPQHF,TGTGCCAGCTCACCACCTTTGGGGGAGGGTCAGCCCCAGCATTTT
-,TRBV7-2,TRBJ2-5,-,CASSLESNGLQETQYF,TGTGCCAGCAGCTTAGAATCGAACGGACTGCAAGAGACCCAGTACTTC
-,TRBV11-3,TRBJ2-1,-,CASSARGGGVNEQFF,TGTGCCAGCAGCGCGAGGGGCGGAGGGGTCAATGAGCAGTTCTTC
-,TRBV7-2,TRBJ2-3,-,CASSLGLAISTDTQYF,TGTGCCAGCAGCTTGGGCCTAGCTATTAGCACAGATACGCAGTATTTT
-,TRBV3-1/TRBV3-2,TRBJ2-7,-,CASSQDRGGFYEQYF,TGTGCCAGCAGCCAAGATCGGGGTGGGTTTTACGAGCAGTACTTC